Listed here is a single TCR beta chain. This specimen belongs to a study of CD8 T cells in Susac syndrome. Study-level information: Patients with Susac syndrome were, at the time of blood collection, therapy-naive, maintained on corticosteroids, or maintained on intravenous immunoglobulin alone.

The CDR3 spans 14 residues. The germline V gene encodes CDR1 SQVTM and CDR2 ANQGSEA. The V gene end was trimmed by 8 bases and the J gene end by 0 bases; junction bases not matched to a gene: 8. An amount of RNA that ranged from roughly 0.5 to 1 ug was reverse transcribed with random hexamers. A multiplex approach, immunoSEQ multiplex PCR, amplified TCR beta CDR3 across 54 Vbeta and 13 Jbeta. TCRdb reprocessed the immunoSEQ multiplex PCR reads with MiXCR, giving one entry per CDR3 protein. The sample holds 85,000 to 95,000 distinct CDR3 sequences, about 94% seen once. This sequence originates from a human donor with Susac syndrome. The chain recombines TRBV29-1 with TRBJ1-1, with 8 bases aligning to TRBD1. The specimen sequenced was CD4+ T cells from PBMCs. CDR3 sequence: CSPSTGDLNTEAFF. CDR3 sequence (DNA): TGCAGCCCTTCGACAGGGGACTTGAACACTGAAGCTTTCTTT.